These 5 T cell receptor beta chains came from one sample sequenced in a study of neurological immune-mediated disorders. MiXCR, run by TCRdb on the 5' RACE reads, gives a single entry per CDR3 protein. The table has 25,000 to 30,000 distinct CDR3 sequences, about 6.2% seen once; the top ten hold around 8.3%. The sample taken for sequencing was PBMCs. Receptors originate from a woman aged 45 to 65 in good health.

The table lists this clonotype with many counts. This chain links TRBV7-8 with TRBJ2-2; 12 nucleotides align to TRBD2. V lost 1 base, J lost 0 bases, and 6 bases stayed unmatched. The CDR3 is 19 amino acids. Germline V lookup: CDR1 SGHVS, CDR2 FQNEAQ. This CDR3 is CASSLGLAGGSSNTGELFF. In DNA form, the CDR3 reads TGTGCCAGCAGCTTAGGGCTAGCGGGAGGGTCCTCGAACACCGGGGAGCTGTTTTTT.

The genes are TRBV5-1 and TRBJ1-2, with 7 positions matching TRBD1. V was pared by 4 bases and J by 6 bases, with 3 bases of the junction left unmatched. Germline CDR1 is SGHRS and CDR2 is YFSETQ. The CDR3 is 12 amino acids. CDR3 sequence reads: CASSMTGNGYTF. The DNA of the CDR3 is TGCGCCAGCAGCATGACAGGGAATGGCTACACCTTC.

The chain couples TRBV28 to TRBJ2-7; D possibly corresponds to TRBD2 (5 bases). The germline V and J ends were trimmed by 6 bases and 5 bases, with 14 bases remaining between them. Per germline, CDR1 MDHEN and CDR2 SYDVKM. The CDR3 is 13 amino acids. The DNA for the CDR3 is TGTGCCAGCAGGCGGTCAACCGGGGACGAGCAGTACTTC. Translated, it gives CASRRSTGDEQYF.

This clonotype was found many times. The chain carries TRBV19 and TRBJ2-2; D possibly corresponds to TRBD1 (6 bases). The CDR3 is 16 amino acids. Germline loops: CDR1 LNHDA, CDR2 SQIVND (reference sequence). Trimming took 3 bases from V and 5 from J, leaving 16 bases between them. The CDR3 DNA reads as TGTGCCAGTAGTATGGTCAGGGGCTCAGGAACCGGGGAGCTGTTTTTT. This sequence encodes CASSMVRGSGTGELFF.

This clonotype was recorded at least ten times. The rearrangement uses TRBV5-1 and TRBJ1-2, with 9 positions matching TRBD1. This CDR3 is built from 14 residues. Germline V lookup: CDR1 SGHRS, CDR2 YFSETQ. Germline trimming cut 4 bases from V and 5 bases from J; bases unmatched to any gene: 6. CDR3 coding DNA: TGCGCCAGCAGCCGGACAGGGGACCTTTATGGCTACACCTTC. This codes for CASSRTGDLYGYTF.